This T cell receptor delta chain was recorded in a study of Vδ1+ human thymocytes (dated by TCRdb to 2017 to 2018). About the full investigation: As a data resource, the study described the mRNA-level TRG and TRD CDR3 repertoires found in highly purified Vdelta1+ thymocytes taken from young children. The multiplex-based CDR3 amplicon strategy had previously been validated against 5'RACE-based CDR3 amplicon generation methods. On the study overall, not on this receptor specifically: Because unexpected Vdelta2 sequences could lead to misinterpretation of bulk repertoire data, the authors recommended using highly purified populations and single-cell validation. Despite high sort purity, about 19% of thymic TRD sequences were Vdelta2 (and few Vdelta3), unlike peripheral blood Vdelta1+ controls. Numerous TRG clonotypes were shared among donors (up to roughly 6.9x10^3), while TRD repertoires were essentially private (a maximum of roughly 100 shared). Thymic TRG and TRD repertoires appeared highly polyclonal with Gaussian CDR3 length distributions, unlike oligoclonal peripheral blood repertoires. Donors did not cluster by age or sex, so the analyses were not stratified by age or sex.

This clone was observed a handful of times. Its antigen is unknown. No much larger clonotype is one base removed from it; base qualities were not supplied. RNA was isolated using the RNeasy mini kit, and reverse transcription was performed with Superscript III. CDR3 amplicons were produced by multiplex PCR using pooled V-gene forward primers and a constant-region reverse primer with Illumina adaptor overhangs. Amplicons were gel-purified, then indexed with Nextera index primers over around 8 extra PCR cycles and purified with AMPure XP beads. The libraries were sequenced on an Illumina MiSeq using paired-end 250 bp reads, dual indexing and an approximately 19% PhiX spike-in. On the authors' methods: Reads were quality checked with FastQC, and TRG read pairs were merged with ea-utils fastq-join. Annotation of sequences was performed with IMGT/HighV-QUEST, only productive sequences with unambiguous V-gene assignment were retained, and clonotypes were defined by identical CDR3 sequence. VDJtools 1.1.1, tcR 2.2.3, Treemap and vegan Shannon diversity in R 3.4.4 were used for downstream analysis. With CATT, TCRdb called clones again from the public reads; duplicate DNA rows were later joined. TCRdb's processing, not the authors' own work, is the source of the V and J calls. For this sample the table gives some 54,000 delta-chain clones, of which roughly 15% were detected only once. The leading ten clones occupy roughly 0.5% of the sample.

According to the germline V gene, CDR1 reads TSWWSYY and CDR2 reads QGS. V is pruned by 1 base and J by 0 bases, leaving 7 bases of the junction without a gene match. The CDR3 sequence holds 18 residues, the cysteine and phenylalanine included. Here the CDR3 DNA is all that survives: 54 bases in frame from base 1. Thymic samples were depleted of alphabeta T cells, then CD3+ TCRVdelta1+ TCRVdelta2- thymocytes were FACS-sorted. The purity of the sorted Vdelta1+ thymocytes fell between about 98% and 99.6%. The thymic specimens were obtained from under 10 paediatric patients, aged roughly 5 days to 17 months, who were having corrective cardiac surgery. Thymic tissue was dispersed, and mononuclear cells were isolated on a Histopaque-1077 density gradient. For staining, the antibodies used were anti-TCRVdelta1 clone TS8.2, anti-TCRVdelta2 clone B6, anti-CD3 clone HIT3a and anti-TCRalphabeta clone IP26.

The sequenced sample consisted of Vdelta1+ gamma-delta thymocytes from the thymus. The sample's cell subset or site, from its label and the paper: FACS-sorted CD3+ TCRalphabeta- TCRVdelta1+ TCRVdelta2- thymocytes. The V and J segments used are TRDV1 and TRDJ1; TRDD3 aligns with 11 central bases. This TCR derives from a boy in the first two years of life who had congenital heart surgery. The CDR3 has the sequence CALGERPPLGDNTDKLIF. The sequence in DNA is TGTGCTCTTGGGGAACGTCCTCCACTGGGGGATAACACCGATAAACTCATCTTT.